A selection of T cell receptor beta chains follows, all from one sample in a study of CD8 T cells in Susac syndrome. From the immunoSEQ multiplex PCR reads, TCRdb called clonotypes with MiXCR, one entry per CDR3 protein. This sample has about 150,000 distinct CDR3 sequences; roughly 92% occur once, and the top ten carry roughly 0.094%. The sample comprised CD4+ T cells from PBMCs. The receptor set was obtained from a human donor with multiple sclerosis. Both conserved end residues are trimmed from each CDR3.

J: TRBJ2-7; V: TRBV20-1; CDR3: SARGRGTSGIYSYEQY
J: TRBJ2-1; V: TRBV5-4; CDR3: ASSLVGGAVSNEQF
J: TRBJ1-6; V: TRBV12-3/TRBV12-4; CDR3: ASSRRHYNSPLH
J: TRBJ1-2; V: TRBV28; CDR3: ASRSIGQGYGYT
J: TRBJ1-2; V: TRBV2; CDR3: ASSEWGKGYGYT
J: TRBJ1-6; V: TRBV20-1; CDR3: SASRTGGFGPYNSPLH
J: TRBJ1-2; V: TRBV10-3; CDR3: ATGVQENYGYT
J: TRBJ2-4; V: TRBV29-1; CDR3: SVEGLAKNIQY
J: TRBJ2-1; V: TRBV5-1; CDR3: ASSPEGNYPTPEQF
J: TRBJ2-7; V: TRBV2; CDR3: ASSPRENPTYEQY
J: TRBJ2-1; V: TRBV7-9; CDR3: ASSLTGDSSYNEQF
J: TRBJ1-3; V: TRBV5-4; CDR3: ASSLKGNVNTIY
J: TRBJ1-1; V: TRBV20-1; CDR3: SAPGTASMNTEAF
J: TRBJ2-5; V: TRBV9; CDR3: ASSLTTSGSSQETQY
J: TRBJ2-7; V: TRBV12-3/TRBV12-4; CDR3: ASSSRDSPLTSEQY
J: TRBJ2-5; V: TRBV20-1; CDR3: SADRDSQLGGETQY
J: TRBJ2-3; V: TRBV29-1; CDR3: SVSGGAGDTQY
J: TRBJ2-7; V: TRBV12-5; CDR3: ASGLPRLAGAYEQY
J: TRBJ2-3; V: TRBV29-1; CDR3: SVEARDRGQY
J: TRBJ1-1; V: TRBV5-1; CDR3: ASSLDPTGARNTEAF
J: TRBJ2-5; V: TRBV7-2; CDR3: ASSPVLGGGGETQY
J: TRBJ2-3; V: TRBV4-1; CDR3: ASSGRGGAQY
J: TRBJ2-5; V: TRBV5-6; CDR3: ASSSYRGLRETQY
J: TRBJ1-1; V: TRBV3-1; CDR3: ASSRGGANTEAF
J: TRBJ2-5; V: TRBV6-6; CDR3: ASSYSKETQY
J: TRBJ2-2; V: TRBV5-4; CDR3: ASSSANTGELF
J: TRBJ2-3; V: TRBV29-1; CDR3: SVEALVGDTQY
J: TRBJ2-7; V: TRBV25-1; CDR3: ASSDTNRYEQY
J: TRBJ2-5; V: TRBV5-4; CDR3: ASSLAGLAGDETQY
J: TRBJ1-1; V: TRBV7-9; CDR3: ASSPSRDRLTEAF
J: TRBJ2-6; V: TRBV27; CDR3: ASSSFGRVSGANVLT
J: TRBJ1-1; V: TRBV3-1; CDR3: ASSQDPRRDTEAF
J: TRBJ1-5; V: TRBV6-2/TRBV6-3; CDR3: ASRTTNQPQH